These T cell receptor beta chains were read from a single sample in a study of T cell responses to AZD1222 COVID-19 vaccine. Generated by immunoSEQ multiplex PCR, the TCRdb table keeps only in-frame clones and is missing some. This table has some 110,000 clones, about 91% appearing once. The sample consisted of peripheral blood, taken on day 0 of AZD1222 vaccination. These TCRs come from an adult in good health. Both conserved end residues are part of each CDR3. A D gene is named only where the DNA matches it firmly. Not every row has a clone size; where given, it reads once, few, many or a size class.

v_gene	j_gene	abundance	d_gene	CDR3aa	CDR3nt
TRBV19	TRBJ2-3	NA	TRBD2	CASRKFPLAGVADTQYF	TGTGCCAGTAGAAAATTCCCCCTAGCGGGAGTGGCAGATACGCAGTATTTT
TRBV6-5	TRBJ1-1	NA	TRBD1	CASSYYGQGNTEAFF	TGTGCCAGCAGTTACTACGGACAGGGGAACACTGAAGCTTTCTTT
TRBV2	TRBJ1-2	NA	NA	CASSVARTGGYTF	TGTGCCAGCAGTGTAGCCCGGACGGGGGGCTACACCTTC
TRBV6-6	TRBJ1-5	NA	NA	CASSLGDQPQHF	TGTGCCAGCAGTCTGGGTGATCAGCCCCAGCATTTT
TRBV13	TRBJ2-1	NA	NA	CASSLGTGAPGWEQFF	TGTGCCAGCAGCTTAGGAACGGGGGCTCCCGGTTGGGAGCAGTTCTTC
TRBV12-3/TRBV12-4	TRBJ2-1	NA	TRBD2	CASRSGFYNEQFF	TGTGCCAGCCGTAGCGGGTTCTACAATGAGCAGTTCTTC
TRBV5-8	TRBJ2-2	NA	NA	CASSLDVGELFF	TGTGCCAGCAGCTTGGACGTCGGGGAGCTGTTTTTT
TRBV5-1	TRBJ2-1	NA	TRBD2	CASSLGLAGGGEQFF	TGCGCCAGCAGCTTGGGACTAGCGGGAGGAGGTGAGCAGTTCTTC
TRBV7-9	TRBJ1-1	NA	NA	CASSLVLLENTEAFF	TGTGCCAGCAGCTTAGTCCTGCTAGAGAACACTGAAGCTTTCTTT
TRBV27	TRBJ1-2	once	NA	CASSPFAAYGYTF	TGTGCCAGCAGTCCCTTTGCGGCTTATGGCTACACCTTC
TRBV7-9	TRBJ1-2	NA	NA	CASSLDQGLHGYTF	TGTGCCAGCAGCTTAGATCAGGGCTTACATGGCTACACCTTC
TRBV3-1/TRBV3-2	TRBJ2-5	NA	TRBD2	CASSQALAGGPRSETQYF	TGTGCCAGCAGCCAAGCTTTGGCGGGGGGGCCCCGATCAGAGACCCAGTACTTC
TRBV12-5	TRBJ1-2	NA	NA	CASGRVWDQGFNYGYTF	TGTGCTAGTGGTCGGGTCTGGGACCAGGGTTTCAACTATGGCTACACCTTC
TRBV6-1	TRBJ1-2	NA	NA	CASSEWSVYGYTF	TGTGCCAGCAGTGAATGGTCCGTATATGGCTACACCTTC
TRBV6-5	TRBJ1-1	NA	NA	CASTLPGRRGEAFF	TGTGCCAGCACCTTACCGGGCCGGAGGGGTGAAGCTTTCTTT
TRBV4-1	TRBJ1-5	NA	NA	CASSLDSNQPQHF	TGCGCCAGCAGCCTAGATAGCAATCAGCCCCAGCATTTT
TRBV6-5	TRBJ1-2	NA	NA	CASSYSGNYGYTF	TGTGCCAGCAGTTACTCTGGGAACTATGGCTACACCTTC
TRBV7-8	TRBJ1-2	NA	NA	CASSSLPDRLYGYTF	TGTGCCAGCAGCTCACTGCCCGACAGACTCTATGGCTACACCTTC
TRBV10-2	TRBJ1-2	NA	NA	CASSPRLPGPNYGYTF	TGCGCCAGCAGTCCTCGGTTGCCGGGACCAAACTATGGCTACACCTTC
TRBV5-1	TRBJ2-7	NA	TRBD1	CASSPNPGQGKSYEQYF	TGCGCCAGCAGCCCGAACCCGGGACAGGGAAAGTCCTACGAGCAGTACTTC
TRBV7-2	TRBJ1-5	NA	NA	CASSRVGGDVNQPQHF	TGTGCCAGCAGCCGGGTGGGGGGCGATGTCAATCAGCCCCAGCATTTT
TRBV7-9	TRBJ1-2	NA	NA	CASSPSFDGYTF	TGTGCCAGCAGCCCCAGTTTTGATGGCTACACCTTC
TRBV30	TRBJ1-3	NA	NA	CAWSLPGNTIYF	TGTGCCTGGAGTCTGCCTGGAAACACCATATATTTT
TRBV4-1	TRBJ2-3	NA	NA	CASSQVGPPSDTQYF	TGCGCCAGCAGCCAAGTCGGCCCACCTTCAGATACGCAGTATTTT
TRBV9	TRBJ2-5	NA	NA	CASSVGGTPKETQYF	TGTGCCAGCAGCGTAGGGGGGACACCCAAAGAGACCCAGTACTTC
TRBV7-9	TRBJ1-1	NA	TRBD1	CASTLQGARTEAFF	TGTGCCAGCACCCTACAGGGGGCGCGCACTGAAGCTTTCTTT
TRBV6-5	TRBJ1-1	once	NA	CAVLRGGTEAFF	TGTGCCGTCCTGAGGGGGGGCACTGAAGCTTTCTTT
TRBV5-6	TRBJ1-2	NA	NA	CASSPRWGRGPYGYTF	TGTGCCAGCAGCCCGCGATGGGGGAGGGGCCCCTATGGCTACACCTTC
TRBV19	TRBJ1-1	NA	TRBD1	CAIDREEENTEAFF	TGTGCCATCGACAGGGAAGAGGAAAACACTGAAGCTTTCTTT
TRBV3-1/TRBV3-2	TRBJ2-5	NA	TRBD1	CASSPRDRGSTQYF	TGTGCCAGCAGCCCCCGGGACAGGGGAAGCACCCAGTACTTC
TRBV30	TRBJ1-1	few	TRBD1	CAGQGAYTEAFF	TGTGCCGGACAGGGGGCATATACTGAAGCTTTCTTT
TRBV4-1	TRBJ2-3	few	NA	CASSQGTYTDTQYF	TGCGCCAGCAGCCAAGGGACCTACACAGATACGCAGTATTTT
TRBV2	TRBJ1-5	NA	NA	CASSVGSQPQHF	TGTGCCAGCAGTGTTGGGAGTCAGCCCCAGCATTTT
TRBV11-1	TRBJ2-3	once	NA	CASSLYSTDTQYF	TGTGCCAGCAGCTTATACTCCACAGATACGCAGTATTTT
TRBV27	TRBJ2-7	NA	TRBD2	CASRVEGLGAYEQYF	TGTGCCAGCAGAGTGGAGGGACTAGGGGCCTACGAGCAGTACTTC
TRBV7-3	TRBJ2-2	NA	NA	CASSPQQGGNSGELFF	TGTGCCAGCAGCCCCCAGCAGGGTGGGAACAGCGGGGAGCTGTTTTTT
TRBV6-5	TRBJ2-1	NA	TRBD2	CASSYDGRAYNEQFF	TGTGCCAGCAGTTATGACGGGAGGGCCTACAATGAGCAGTTCTTC
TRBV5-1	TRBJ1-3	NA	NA	CASSLESRAGTIYF	TGCGCCAGCAGCTTGGAATCCAGGGCAGGCACCATATATTTT
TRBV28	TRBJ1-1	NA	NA	CAISAGIGAFF	TGTGCCATCAGTGCAGGGATTGGGGCTTTCTTT
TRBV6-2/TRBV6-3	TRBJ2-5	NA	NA	CASSYFPGLEYQETQYF	TGTGCCAGCAGTTACTTTCCGGGACTCGAGTACCAAGAGACCCAGTACTTC
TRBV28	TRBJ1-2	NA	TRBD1	CASSSGERTGRSRGYTF	TGTGCCAGCAGTTCGGGGGAGCGGACAGGGAGGAGTCGCGGCTACACCTTC
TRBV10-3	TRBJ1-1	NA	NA	CAISVGRGNTEAFF	TGTGCCATCAGTGTCGGCAGGGGGAACACTGAAGCTTTCTTT
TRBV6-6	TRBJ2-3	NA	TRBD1	CASSAHRGSTDTQYF	TGTGCCAGCAGTGCCCACAGGGGAAGCACAGATACGCAGTATTTT
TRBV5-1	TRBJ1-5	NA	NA	CASSLGGGESPQHF	TGCGCCAGCAGCTTGGGTGGGGGGGAGAGTCCCCAGCATTTT
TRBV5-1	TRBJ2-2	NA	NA	CASSPGTSSGGELFF	TGCGCCAGCAGCCCTGGGACCTCTTCGGGCGGGGAGCTGTTTTTT
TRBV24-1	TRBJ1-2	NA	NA	CATSDFGEQGNYGYTF	TGTGCCACCAGTGATTTTGGGGAACAGGGCAACTATGGCTACACCTTC
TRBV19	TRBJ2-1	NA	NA	CASGGQGNEQFF	TGTGCCAGTGGGGGGCAAGGCAATGAGCAGTTCTTC
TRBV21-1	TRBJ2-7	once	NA	CASTQGLSGAGEFYEQYF	TGTGCCAGCACCCAAGGGTTATCCGGGGCAGGCGAATTCTACGAGCAGTACTTC
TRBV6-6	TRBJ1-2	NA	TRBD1	CASRLGQNYGYTF	TGTGCCAGCAGGCTGGGACAGAACTATGGCTACACCTTC
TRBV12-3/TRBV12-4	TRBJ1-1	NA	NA	CASSFAYNTEAFF	TGTGCCAGCAGTTTTGCATATAACACTGAAGCTTTCTTT
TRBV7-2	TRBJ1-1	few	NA	CASSLGYWGDTEAFF	TGTGCCAGCAGCTTAGGTTATTGGGGAGACACTGAAGCTTTCTTT
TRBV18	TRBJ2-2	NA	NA	CASNLQNGELFF	TGTGCCAGCAACCTTCAGAACGGGGAGCTGTTTTTT
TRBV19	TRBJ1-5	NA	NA	CASSMDGGDYSNQPQHF	TGTGCCAGTAGTATGGATGGCGGAGACTATAGCAATCAGCCCCAGCATTTT
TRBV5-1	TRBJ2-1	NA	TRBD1	CASSGTGGYNEQFF	TGCGCCAGCAGCGGGACAGGGGGTTACAATGAGCAGTTCTTC
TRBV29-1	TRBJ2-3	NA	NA	CSVDRVADTQYF	TGCAGCGTTGACAGGGTAGCAGATACGCAGTATTTT
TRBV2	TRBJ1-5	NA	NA	CASSPGTVRGRPQHF	TGTGCCAGCAGCCCCGGGACGGTGAGGGGTCGGCCCCAGCATTTT
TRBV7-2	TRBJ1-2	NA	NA	CASSLRSGPNYGYTF	TGTGCCAGCAGCTTAAGGAGTGGCCCTAACTATGGCTACACCTTC
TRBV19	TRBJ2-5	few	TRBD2	CASSPGGGSYQETQYF	TGTGCCAGTAGTCCCGGGGGGGGCTCGTACCAAGAGACCCAGTACTTC
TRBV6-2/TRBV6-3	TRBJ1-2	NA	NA	CASSYSMFSGRSGYGYTF	TGTGCCAGCAGTTACTCGATGTTTAGCGGCAGGTCTGGCTATGGCTACACCTTC